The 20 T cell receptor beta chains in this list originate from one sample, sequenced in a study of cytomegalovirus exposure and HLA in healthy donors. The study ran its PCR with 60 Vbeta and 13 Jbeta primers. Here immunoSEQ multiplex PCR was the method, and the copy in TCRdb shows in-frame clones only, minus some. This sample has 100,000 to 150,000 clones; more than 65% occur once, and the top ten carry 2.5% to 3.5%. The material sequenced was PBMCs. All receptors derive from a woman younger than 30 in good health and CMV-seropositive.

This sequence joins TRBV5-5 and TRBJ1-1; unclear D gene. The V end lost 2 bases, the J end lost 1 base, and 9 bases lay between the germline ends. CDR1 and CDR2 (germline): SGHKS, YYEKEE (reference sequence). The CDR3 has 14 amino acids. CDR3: CASSFLERNTEAFF. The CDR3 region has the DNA TGTGCCAGCAGCTTTCTGGAGAGGAACACTGAAGCTTTCTTT.

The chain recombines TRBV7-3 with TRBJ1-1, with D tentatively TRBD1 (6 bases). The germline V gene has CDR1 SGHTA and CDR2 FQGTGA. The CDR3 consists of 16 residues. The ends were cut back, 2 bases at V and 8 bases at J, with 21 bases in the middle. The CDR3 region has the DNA TGTGCCAGCAGCTTAGTTCCTGTGACAGGCGGCCCCGAAGCTTTCTTT. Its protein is CASSLVPVTGGPEAFF.

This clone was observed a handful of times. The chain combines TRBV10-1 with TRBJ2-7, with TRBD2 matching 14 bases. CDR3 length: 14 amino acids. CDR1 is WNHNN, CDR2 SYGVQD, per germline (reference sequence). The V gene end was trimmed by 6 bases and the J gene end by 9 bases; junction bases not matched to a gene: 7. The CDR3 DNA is TGCGCCAGCAGCGATCGACTAGCGGGGGGGTTGCAGTACTTC. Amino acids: CASSDRLAGGLQYF.

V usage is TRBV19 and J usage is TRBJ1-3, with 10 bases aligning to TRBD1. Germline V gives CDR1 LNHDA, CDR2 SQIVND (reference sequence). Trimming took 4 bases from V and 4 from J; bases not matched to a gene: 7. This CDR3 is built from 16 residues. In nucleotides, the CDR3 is TGTGCCAGTAGTACAACGGGACAGGGGCTGGGAAACACCATATATTTT. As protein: CASSTTGQGLGNTIYF.

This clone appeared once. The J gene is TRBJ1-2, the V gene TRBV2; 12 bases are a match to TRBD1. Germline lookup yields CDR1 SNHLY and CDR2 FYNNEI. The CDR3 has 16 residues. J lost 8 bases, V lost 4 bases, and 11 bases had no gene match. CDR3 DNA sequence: TGTGCCAGCAGTGGCGGGGGGGACAGGGGGCGCAACGGCTACACCTTC. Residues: CASSGGGDRGRNGYTF.

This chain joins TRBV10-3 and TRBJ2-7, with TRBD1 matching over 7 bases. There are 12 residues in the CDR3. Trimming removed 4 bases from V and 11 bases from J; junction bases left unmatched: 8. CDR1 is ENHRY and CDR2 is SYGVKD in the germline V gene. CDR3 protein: CAISGPGTEEYF. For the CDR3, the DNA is TGTGCCATCAGTGGACCCGGGACAGAGGAGTACTTC.

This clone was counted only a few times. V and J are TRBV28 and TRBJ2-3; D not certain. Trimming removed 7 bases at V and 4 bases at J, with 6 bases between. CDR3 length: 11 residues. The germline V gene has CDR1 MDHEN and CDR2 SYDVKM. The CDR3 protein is CASTRADTQYF. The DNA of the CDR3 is TGTGCCAGCACCCGGGCAGATACGCAGTATTTT.

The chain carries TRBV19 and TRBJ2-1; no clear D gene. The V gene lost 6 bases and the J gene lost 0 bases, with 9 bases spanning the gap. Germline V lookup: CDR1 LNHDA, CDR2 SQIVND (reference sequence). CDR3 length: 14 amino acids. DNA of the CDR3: TGTGCCAGTAGGATGGGCAGCTCCTACAATGAGCAGTTCTTC. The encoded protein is CASRMGSSYNEQFF.

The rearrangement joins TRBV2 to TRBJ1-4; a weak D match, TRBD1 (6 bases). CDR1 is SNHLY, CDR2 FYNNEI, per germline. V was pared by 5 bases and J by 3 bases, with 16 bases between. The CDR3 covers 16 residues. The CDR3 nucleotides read TGTGCCAGCAGTTTAAGGGGGGGCATGGCTAATGAAAAACTGTTTTTT. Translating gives CASSLRGGMANEKLFF.

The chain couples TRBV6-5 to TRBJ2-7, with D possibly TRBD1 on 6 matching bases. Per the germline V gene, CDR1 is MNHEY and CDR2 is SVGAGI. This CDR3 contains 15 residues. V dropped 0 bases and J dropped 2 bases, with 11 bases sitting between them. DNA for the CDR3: TGTGCCAGCAGTTACTCGTCTGGGGGCCCCTACGAGCAGTACTTC. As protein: CASSYSSGGPYEQYF.

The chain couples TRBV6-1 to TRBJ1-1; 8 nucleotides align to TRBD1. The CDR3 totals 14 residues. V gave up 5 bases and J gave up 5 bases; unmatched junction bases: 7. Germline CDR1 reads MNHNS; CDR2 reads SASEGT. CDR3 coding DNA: TGTGCCAGCAGTCTGACAGGGGACGGGACTGAAGCTTTCTTT. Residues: CASSLTGDGTEAFF.

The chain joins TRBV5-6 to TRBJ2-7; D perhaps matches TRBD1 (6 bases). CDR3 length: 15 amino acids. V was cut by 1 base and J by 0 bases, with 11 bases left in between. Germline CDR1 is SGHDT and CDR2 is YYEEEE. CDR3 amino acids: CASSLKDSSSYEQYF. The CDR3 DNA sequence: TGTGCCAGCAGCTTGAAGGACAGCAGCTCCTACGAGCAGTACTTC.

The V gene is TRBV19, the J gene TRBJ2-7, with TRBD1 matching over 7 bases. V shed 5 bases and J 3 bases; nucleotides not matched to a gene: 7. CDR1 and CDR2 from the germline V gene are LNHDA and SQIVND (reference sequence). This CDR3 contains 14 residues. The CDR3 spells CASSPLDRVYEQYF. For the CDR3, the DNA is TGTGCCAGTAGTCCTCTCGACAGGGTCTACGAGCAGTACTTC.

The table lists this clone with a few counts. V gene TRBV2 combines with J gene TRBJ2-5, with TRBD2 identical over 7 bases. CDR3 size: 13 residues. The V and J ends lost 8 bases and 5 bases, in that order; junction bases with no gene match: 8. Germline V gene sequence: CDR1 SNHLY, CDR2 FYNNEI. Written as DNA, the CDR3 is TGTGCCAGCCGATCTAGCGGTGGGGAGACCCAGTACTTC. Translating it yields CASRSSGGETQYF.

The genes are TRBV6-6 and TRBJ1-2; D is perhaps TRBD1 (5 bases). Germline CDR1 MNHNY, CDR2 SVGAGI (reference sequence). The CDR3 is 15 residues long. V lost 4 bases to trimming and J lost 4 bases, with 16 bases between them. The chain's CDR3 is CASSSPPGDSYGYTF. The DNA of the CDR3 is TGTGCCAGCAGTTCTCCCCCCGGGGACTCCTATGGCTACACCTTC.

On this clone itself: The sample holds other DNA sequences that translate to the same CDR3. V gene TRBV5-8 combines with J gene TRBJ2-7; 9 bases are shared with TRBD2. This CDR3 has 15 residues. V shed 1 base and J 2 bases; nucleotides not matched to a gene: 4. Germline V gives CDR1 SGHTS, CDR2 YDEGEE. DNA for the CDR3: TGTGCCAGCAGCTTGCGACTAGCGGCGCCCTACGAGCAGTACTTC. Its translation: CASSLRLAAPYEQYF.

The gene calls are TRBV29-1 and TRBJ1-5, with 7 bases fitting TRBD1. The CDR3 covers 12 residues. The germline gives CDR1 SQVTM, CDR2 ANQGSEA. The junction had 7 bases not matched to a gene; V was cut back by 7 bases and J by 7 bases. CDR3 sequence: CSASRGEQPQHF. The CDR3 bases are TGCAGCGCCTCCAGGGGGGAGCAGCCCCAGCATTTT.

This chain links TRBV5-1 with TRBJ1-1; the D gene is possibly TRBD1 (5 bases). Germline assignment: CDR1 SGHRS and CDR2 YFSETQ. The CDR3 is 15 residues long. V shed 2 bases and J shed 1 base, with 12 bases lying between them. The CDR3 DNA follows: TGCGCCAGCAGCTTAACCATGCAGGGGAACACTGAAGCTTTCTTT. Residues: CASSLTMQGNTEAFF. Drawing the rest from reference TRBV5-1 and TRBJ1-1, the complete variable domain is KAGVTQTPRYLIKTRGQQVTLSCSPISGHRSVSWYQQTPGQGLQFLFEYFSETQRNKGNFPGRFSGRQFSNSRSEMNVSTLELGDSALYLCASSLTMQGNTEAFFGQGTRLTVV.

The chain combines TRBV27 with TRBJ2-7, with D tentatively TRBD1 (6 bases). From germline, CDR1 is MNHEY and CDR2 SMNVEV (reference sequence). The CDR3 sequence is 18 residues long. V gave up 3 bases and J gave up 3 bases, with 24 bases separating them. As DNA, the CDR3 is TGTGCCAGCAGTTTTTTGGGGGCAGGGCCCCTTTCCCTCTACGAGCAGTACTTC. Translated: CASSFLGAGPLSLYEQYF.

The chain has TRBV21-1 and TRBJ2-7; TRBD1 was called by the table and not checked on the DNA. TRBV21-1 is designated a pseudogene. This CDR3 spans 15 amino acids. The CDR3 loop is CASSKNGTGYYEQYF. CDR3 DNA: TGTGCCAGCAGCAAAAATGGGACAGGGTACTACGAGCAGTACTTC.